This T cell receptor beta chain emerged from a study of blood T cell repertoires in COVID-19. The CDR3 extends over 14 amino acids. Trimming stripped 5 bases from V and 0 bases from J, with 10 bases between. Germline V gene sequence: CDR1 SEHNR, CDR2 FQNEAQ (reference sequence). The protocol was immunoSEQ multiplex PCR, while the TCRdb copy is restricted to in-frame clones and leaves out a portion. This table holds around 310,000 clones, approximately 89% found once. This clone was observed once. The chain couples TRBV7-9 to TRBJ2-5; D gene unclear. The material sequenced was PBMCs or T cells enriched from blood (not recorded which). The clonotype was recovered from a woman in her 40s who had recovered from COVID-19. The CDR3 DNA sequence: TGTGCCAGCAGCCCCACAGAGTACCAAGAGACCCAGTACTTC. Translating gives CASSPTEYQETQYF.